This paragraph covers one T cell receptor beta chain sequence. Its antigen is not known. Assay used: immunoSEQ multiplex PCR; TCRdb lists only in-frame clones, some missing. In the table there are about 18,000 clones, approximately 72% of which are singletons. This specimen comes from a study of OX40 agonist ivuxolimab in advanced cancers. As for the study in general: Intravenous ivuxolimab at 0.01 to 10 mg/kg was given to patients every 2 weeks.

Study observations and caveats: At 0.1 to 3.0 mg/kg and by week 6, CD4+ and CD8+ T cells in the blood had expanded clonally.

Trimming removed 1 base at V and 3 bases at J, with 12 bases between. The CDR3 has 14 amino acids. CDR1 is GTSNPN and CDR2 is SVGIG in the germline V gene (reference sequence). The sample in question was CD4+ or CD8+ T cells sorted from blood, obtained in a trial of the OX40 agonist ivuxolimab. This rearrangement joins TRBV30 to TRBJ1-1, with D possibly matching TRBD1 (5 bases). This sequence was found in an adult with an advanced solid tumor such as melanoma, head and neck, liver or kidney cancer. Here the CDR3 DNA reads TGTGCCTGGAGTGAGGAGAAAGGGGACACTGAAGCTTTCTTT. It translates to CAWSEEKGDTEAFF.